These T cell receptor beta chains were read from a single sample in a study of cytomegalovirus exposure and HLA in healthy donors. Sequencing was performed with immunoSEQ multiplex PCR; in TCRdb, only in-frame clones are kept and a portion is missing. The sample lists some 120,000 clones; 80% were seen once. The sequencing input was PBMCs. The receptor set was obtained from a man younger than 45 in good health and CMV-seronegative. Each CDR3 is given with its conserved first and last residue. A D gene is named only where the DNA matches it firmly. The size field is filled for only some rows; it gives once, few, many or a size class.

- | - | TRBJ2-1 | TRBV19 | CASSLIYNEQFF | TGTGCCAGTAGTCTTATATACAATGAGCAGTTCTTC
- | - | TRBJ2-3 | TRBV28 | CASSLRQVAISTDTQYF | TGTGCCAGCAGTTTACGCCAAGTAGCTATTAGCACAGATACGCAGTATTTT
- | - | TRBJ2-5 | TRBV7-2 | CASSLVSGVETQYF | TGTGCCAGCAGCTTAGTTTCCGGGGTAGAGACCCAGTACTTC
TRBD1 | - | TRBJ1-1 | TRBV6-5 | CASSSGTVNTEAFF | TGTGCCAGCAGTTCCGGGACAGTGAACACTGAAGCTTTCTTT
- | - | TRBJ1-5 | TRBV2 | CASSVWGLSNQPQHF | TGTGCCAGCAGTGTTTGGGGGCTGAGTAATCAGCCCCAGCATTTT
TRBD1 | - | TRBJ2-2 | TRBV18 | CASSPPGQGAPGELFF | TGTGCCAGCTCACCACCGGGACAGGGGGCCCCCGGGGAGCTGTTTTTT
TRBD2 | - | TRBJ2-2 | TRBV11-3 | CASSFREGTGELFF | TGTGCCAGCAGCTTCAGGGAGGGCACCGGGGAGCTGTTTTTT
- | - | TRBJ2-5 | TRBV5-4 | CASSLAGRRLGSSLETQYF | TGTGCCAGCAGCTTGGCGGGACGACGACTAGGGAGTTCTTTGGAGACCCAGTACTTC
TRBD1 | - | TRBJ2-7 | TRBV19 | CASSMTGGNDEQYF | TGTGCCAGTAGTATGACAGGGGGCAACGACGAGCAGTACTTC
TRBD2 | - | TRBJ2-7 | TRBV6-1 | CASERPSGRAYEQYF | TGTGCCAGCGAACGACCAAGCGGGAGGGCCTACGAGCAGTACTTC
TRBD2 | - | TRBJ2-3 | TRBV9 | CASSSGSTDTQYF | TGTGCCAGCTCTAGCGGGAGCACAGATACGCAGTATTTT
- | - | TRBJ1-2 | TRBV15 | CATSRDFSAGINYGYTF | TGTGCCACCAGCAGAGATTTCTCGGCAGGGATTAACTATGGCTACACCTTC
- | - | TRBJ1-2 | TRBV21-1 | CASSNLRVGYTF | TGTGCCAGCAGCAATTTGAGGGTTGGCTACACCTTC
- | - | TRBJ1-2 | TRBV7-9 | CASSLIGQLFF | TGTGCCAGCAGCTTAATCGGACAGCTATTCTTC
- | few | TRBJ1-6 | TRBV6-5 | CASRRTAHNSPLHF | TGTGCCAGCAGGCGGACAGCCCATAATTCACCCCTCCACTTT
TRBD2 | - | TRBJ2-5 | TRBV27 | CASSLRWGGQETQYF | TGTGCCAGCAGTTTAAGATGGGGGGGACAAGAGACCCAGTACTTC
TRBD1 | - | TRBJ2-7 | TRBV6-5 | CASSSGGGVSYEQYF | TGTGCCAGCAGTTCAGGGGGCGGCGTATCCTACGAGCAGTACTTC
- | - | TRBJ2-1 | TRBV12-5 | CAKSPPPGIQWLGFF | TGTGCTAAAAGTCCCCCCCCCGGGATACAATGGCTGGGGTTCTTC
- | once | TRBJ1-5 | TRBV27 | CASSPSPGAGQPQHF | TGTGCCAGCAGTCCGAGCCCAGGGGCAGGTCAGCCCCAGCATTTT
TRBD1 | - | TRBJ2-7 | TRBV19 | CASTPGQGTLYKQYF | TGTGCCAGTACTCCGGGACAGGGGACCCTCTACAAGCAGTACTTC
TRBD2 | - | TRBJ2-7 | TRBV7-8 | CASSLIAGYTYEQYF | TGTGCCAGCAGCTTAATAGCGGGTTATACCTACGAGCAGTACTTC
- | - | TRBJ2-2 | TRBV27 | CASSFAGKTGELFF | TGTGCCAGCAGTTTCGCGGGGAAGACCGGGGAGCTGTTTTTT
TRBD1 | few | TRBJ2-7 | TRBV12-5 | CASGPTGLGYEQYF | TGTGCTAGTGGCCCGACAGGGCTTGGGTACGAGCAGTACTTC
- | - | TRBJ2-1 | TRBV15 | CATSSVEDEQFF | TGTGCCACCAGCAGCGTAGAGGATGAGCAGTTCTTC
- | - | TRBJ2-3 | TRBV9 | CASRDAGLSTDTQYF | TGTGCCAGCAGAGATGCAGGTCTTAGCACAGATACGCAGTATTTT
- | - | TRBJ1-3 | TRBV15 | CATSPPGLGSGNTIYF | TGTGCCACCAGCCCACCAGGCTTGGGCTCTGGAAACACCATATATTTT
- | - | TRBJ2-1 | TRBV9 | CASSAGDSYNEQFF | TGTGCCAGCAGCGCGGGGGACTCCTACAATGAGCAGTTCTTC
TRBD2 | once | TRBJ2-7 | TRBV5-1 | CASSLPGLAGYSSEQYF | TGCGCCAGCAGCTTACCCGGACTAGCGGGATACAGTTCCGAGCAGTACTTC